Listed below are T cell receptor beta chains from one sample, sequenced in a study of shared clonotypes between healthy human individuals. The method was immunoSEQ multiplex PCR; TCRdb's version includes in-frame clones alone and lacks a portion of them. The table has around 700,000 clones, approximately 75% seen once; the top ten hold approximately 1.8%. The sample consisted of memory CD4+ T cells sorted from blood. The origin of the receptors is a woman in her twenties or thirties in good health. Each CDR3 is given without its conserved first and last residue. Size is omitted from some rows. Given values are once, few, many or a class for expanded clones.

CDR3 protein: SVVAGGQRYEQY; J gene: TRBJ2-7; clone size: -; V gene: TRBV29-1
CDR3 protein: ASSIGPGQTYEQY; J gene: -; clone size: -; V gene: TRBV19
CDR3 protein: ATSRGYEQGNEKLF; J gene: TRBJ1-4; clone size: -; V gene: TRBV15
CDR3 protein: ASSPRQTNTEAF; J gene: TRBJ1-1; clone size: -; V gene: TRBV18
CDR3 protein: ASSVRSGIAPTEQF; J gene: TRBJ2-1; clone size: many; V gene: TRBV7-9
CDR3 protein: ASSDQISNQPQH; J gene: TRBJ1-5; clone size: once; V gene: TRBV6-6
CDR3 protein: AIKAPIYGYT; J gene: TRBJ1-2; clone size: -; V gene: TRBV28
CDR3 protein: ASSQGLAEPYNEQF; J gene: TRBJ2-1; clone size: -; V gene: TRBV7-2
CDR3 protein: ASSSGVGANVLT; J gene: TRBJ2-6; clone size: -; V gene: TRBV27
CDR3 protein: ASSWHSSNTGELF; J gene: TRBJ2-2; clone size: -; V gene: TRBV28
CDR3 protein: ASTWGGSGRYTGELF; J gene: TRBJ2-2; clone size: -; V gene: TRBV5-6
CDR3 protein: ATSRADSSYEQY; J gene: TRBJ2-7; clone size: -; V gene: TRBV15
CDR3 protein: ASNVEREPGELF; J gene: TRBJ2-2; clone size: -; V gene: TRBV2
CDR3 protein: ASSFLTGQPQH; J gene: TRBJ1-5; clone size: few; V gene: TRBV5-8
CDR3 protein: ATSGRRSYNEQF; J gene: TRBJ2-1; clone size: -; V gene: TRBV15
CDR3 protein: ASSSPPQGGGYT; J gene: TRBJ1-2; clone size: -; V gene: TRBV28